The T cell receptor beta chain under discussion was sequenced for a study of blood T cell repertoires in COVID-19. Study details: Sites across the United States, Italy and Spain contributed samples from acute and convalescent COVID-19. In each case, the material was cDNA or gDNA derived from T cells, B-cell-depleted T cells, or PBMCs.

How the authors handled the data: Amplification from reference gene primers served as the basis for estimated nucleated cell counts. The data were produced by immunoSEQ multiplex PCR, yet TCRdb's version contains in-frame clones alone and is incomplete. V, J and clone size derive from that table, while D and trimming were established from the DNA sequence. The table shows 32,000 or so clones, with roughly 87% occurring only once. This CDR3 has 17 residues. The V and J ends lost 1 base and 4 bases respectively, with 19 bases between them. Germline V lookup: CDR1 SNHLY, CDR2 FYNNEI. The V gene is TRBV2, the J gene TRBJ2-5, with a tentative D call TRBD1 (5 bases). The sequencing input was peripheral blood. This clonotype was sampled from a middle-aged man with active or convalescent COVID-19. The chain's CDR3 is CASSEGSGRVVGETQYF. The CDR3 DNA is TGTGCCAGCAGTGAAGGATCCGGCAGGGTTGTAGGAGAGACCCAGTACTTC.